Listed below are T cell receptor beta chains from one sample, sequenced in a study of blood T cell repertoires in COVID-19. Here immunoSEQ multiplex PCR was the method, and the copy in TCRdb shows in-frame clones only, minus some. The sample consists of 80,000 or so clones, 65% to 85% of them appearing once. Specimen: peripheral blood. Source of these receptors: an elderly woman with acute or convalescent COVID-19. CDR3s include the opening cysteine and the closing phenylalanine or tryptophan. D genes are given only for firm matches. Only part of the rows carry a size: once, few, many, or a class if the clone is expanded.

d_call j_call v_call cdr3_length clone_size cdr3_aa cdr3_nt
NA TRBJ1-2 TRBV6-5 12 few CASRQGDYGYTF TGTGCCAGCAGACAGGGTGACTATGGCTACACCTTC
NA TRBJ2-7 TRBV6-6 14 NA CASGREGGSYEQYF TGTGCCAGCGGGCGGGAAGGAGGTTCCTACGAGCAGTACTTC
NA TRBJ1-2 TRBV5-1 12 NA CASQDSNYGYTF TGCGCCAGCCAGGACAGTAACTATGGCTACACCTTC
NA TRBJ1-1 TRBV19 15 NA CASSIAGLMNTEAFF TGTGCCAGTAGTATAGCAGGCCTTATGAACACTGAAGCTTTCTTT
NA TRBJ1-2 TRBV5-4 14 NA CASSPAVGGYGYTF TGTGCCAGCAGCCCCGCCGTAGGGGGCTATGGCTACACCTTC
NA TRBJ2-3 TRBV2 17 NA CASSERVGGRGTDTQYF TGTGCCAGCAGTGAAAGGGTAGGGGGGAGGGGGACAGATACGCAGTATTTT
TRBD1 TRBJ2-7 TRBV5-4 16 NA CASSPPGQGISYEQYF TGTGCCAGCAGTCCGCCGGGACAGGGAATCTCCTACGAGCAGTACTTC
NA TRBJ2-5 TRBV9 15 NA CASSVLGSGGETQYF TGTGCCAGCAGCGTATTAGGCTCCGGCGGAGAGACCCAGTACTTC
NA TRBJ1-5 TRBV18 13 NA CASSPVSGQPQHF TGTGCCAGCTCACCTGTATCAGGGCAGCCCCAGCATTTT
NA TRBJ1-2 TRBV9 13 few CASSFQSGSGYTF TGTGCCAGCAGCTTTCAGTCGGGAAGTGGCTACACCTTC
TRBD1 TRBJ1-5 TRBV5-6 13 NA CASSLDRGQPQHF TGTGCCAGCAGCCTTGACAGGGGCCAGCCCCAGCATTTT
TRBD1 TRBJ2-7 TRBV29-1 13 NA CSVAGQGGYEQYF TGCAGCGTTGCGGGACAGGGAGGCTACGAGCAGTACTTC
TRBD1 TRBJ2-3 TRBV29-1 16 NA CSVPLGTGGRKDTQYF TGCAGCGTCCCCCTAGGGACAGGGGGCAGGAAGGATACGCAGTATTTT
NA TRBJ1-2 TRBV6-1 13 NA CASSEQGLYGYTF TGTGCCAGCAGTGAACAGGGACTCTATGGCTACACCTTC
TRBD1 TRBJ1-6 TRBV6-2/TRBV6-3 11 NA CASSYGQVKIF TGTGCCAGCAGTTACGGACAGGTTAAGATTTTT
TRBD1 TRBJ1-2 TRBV6-5 16 once CASSYIGRGHSYGYTF TGTGCCAGCAGTTACATTGGTAGGGGGCATTCTTATGGCTACACCTTC
NA TRBJ1-2 TRBV6-4 13 NA CASSTPGGYGYTF TGTGCCAGCAGTACCCCCGGGGGCTATGGCTACACCTTC